The text below deals with one T cell receptor (beta chain). Antigen specificity is unknown. This entry belongs to a study of STAT3 mutations in large granular lymphocyte leukemia. Study-wide context: Canonical activating STAT3 mutations were detected in roughly half of the longitudinally sequenced T-LGLL patients. 40% of treated T-LGLL patients showed hematologic response to immunosuppression.

Repertoires were generated with immunoSEQ multiplex PCR, while TCRdb's copy carries only in-frame clones and drops some. The sample carries roughly 14,000 clones, around 90% recorded once. This CDR3 is 12 amino acids long. CDR1 and CDR2 from the germline V gene are LNHDA and SQIVND (reference sequence). Trimming took 2 bases from V and 10 from J, leaving 9 bases between them. Study findings and constraints: TCR clonotype switching after therapy occurred in about 35% of the 18 patients. In T-cell large granular lymphocyte leukemia, about half of patients showed multiple immunodominant subclonotypes.

This TCR derives from a woman aged 50 to 60 with T-cell large granular lymphocyte leukemia. Some clones in this sample may be carry-over from other donors' samples. Sequenced: peripheral blood mononuclear cells. V and J are TRBV19 and TRBJ2-1; D unresolved. Here the CDR3 DNA reads TGTGCCAGTAGTATATACCCCCGGGAGCAGTTCTTC. The encoded protein is CASSIYPREQFF.